The present TCR beta chain was sequenced within a study of T cells in women clearing cervical HPV infection. Study context: Cases' blood sampling followed lesion detection by median around 160 days (90 to 200).

TCRdb's copy holds only in-frame clones and misses some; the assay was immunoSEQ multiplex PCR. The repertoire table contains 15,000 to 20,000 clones. The ends were cut back, 3 bases at V and 7 bases at J, with 7 bases in the middle. The length of the CDR3 is 12 residues. Germline V gene sequence: CDR1 SGHTA, CDR2 FQGTGA. About this clone itself: Its antigen is undetermined. The read terminates 3 residues before the CDR3 end, so the remaining end is supplied by the germline J gene.

The study's findings and limits: CIN3+ cases had significantly higher TCR repertoire richness than controls, but evenness did not differ.

This chain connects TRBV7-3 to TRBJ2-1; no clear D. Sequenced input: blood buffy coat. This clonotype was sampled from a woman between 18 and 70 years old with a cervical HPV16 infection that either progressed to CIN3+ or cleared (not recorded which). CDR3 in amino acids: CASSFNSNEQFF. The CDR3 DNA, read in part, is TGTGCCAGCAGCTTTAATTCGAATGAG.